The T cell receptor beta chain under discussion was sequenced for a study of blood T cell repertoires in COVID-19. Generated by immunoSEQ multiplex PCR, the TCRdb table keeps only in-frame clones and is missing some. Here the sample spans roughly 100,000 clones, approximately 79% being singletons. The germline gives CDR1 SGHRS, CDR2 YFSETQ. This CDR3 contains 16 residues. Trimming left V 0 bases short and J 8 bases short, with 15 bases between. V usage is TRBV5-1 and J usage is TRBJ1-6; D unresolved. This clonotype was sampled from a man between 65 and 80 years old with active or convalescent COVID-19. The sequencing input was peripheral blood. In DNA, the CDR3 is TGCGCCAGCAGCTTGGAGAGAGGCGAGGCGGATTCACCCCTCCACTTT. This encodes CASSLERGEADSPLHF. The full variable domain, rest sourced from reference TRBV5-1 and TRBJ1-6, is KAGVTQTPRYLIKTRGQQVTLSCSPISGHRSVSWYQQTPGQGLQFLFEYFSETQRNKGNFPGRFSGRQFSNSRSEMNVSTLELGDSALYLCASSLERGEADSPLHFGNGTRLTVT.